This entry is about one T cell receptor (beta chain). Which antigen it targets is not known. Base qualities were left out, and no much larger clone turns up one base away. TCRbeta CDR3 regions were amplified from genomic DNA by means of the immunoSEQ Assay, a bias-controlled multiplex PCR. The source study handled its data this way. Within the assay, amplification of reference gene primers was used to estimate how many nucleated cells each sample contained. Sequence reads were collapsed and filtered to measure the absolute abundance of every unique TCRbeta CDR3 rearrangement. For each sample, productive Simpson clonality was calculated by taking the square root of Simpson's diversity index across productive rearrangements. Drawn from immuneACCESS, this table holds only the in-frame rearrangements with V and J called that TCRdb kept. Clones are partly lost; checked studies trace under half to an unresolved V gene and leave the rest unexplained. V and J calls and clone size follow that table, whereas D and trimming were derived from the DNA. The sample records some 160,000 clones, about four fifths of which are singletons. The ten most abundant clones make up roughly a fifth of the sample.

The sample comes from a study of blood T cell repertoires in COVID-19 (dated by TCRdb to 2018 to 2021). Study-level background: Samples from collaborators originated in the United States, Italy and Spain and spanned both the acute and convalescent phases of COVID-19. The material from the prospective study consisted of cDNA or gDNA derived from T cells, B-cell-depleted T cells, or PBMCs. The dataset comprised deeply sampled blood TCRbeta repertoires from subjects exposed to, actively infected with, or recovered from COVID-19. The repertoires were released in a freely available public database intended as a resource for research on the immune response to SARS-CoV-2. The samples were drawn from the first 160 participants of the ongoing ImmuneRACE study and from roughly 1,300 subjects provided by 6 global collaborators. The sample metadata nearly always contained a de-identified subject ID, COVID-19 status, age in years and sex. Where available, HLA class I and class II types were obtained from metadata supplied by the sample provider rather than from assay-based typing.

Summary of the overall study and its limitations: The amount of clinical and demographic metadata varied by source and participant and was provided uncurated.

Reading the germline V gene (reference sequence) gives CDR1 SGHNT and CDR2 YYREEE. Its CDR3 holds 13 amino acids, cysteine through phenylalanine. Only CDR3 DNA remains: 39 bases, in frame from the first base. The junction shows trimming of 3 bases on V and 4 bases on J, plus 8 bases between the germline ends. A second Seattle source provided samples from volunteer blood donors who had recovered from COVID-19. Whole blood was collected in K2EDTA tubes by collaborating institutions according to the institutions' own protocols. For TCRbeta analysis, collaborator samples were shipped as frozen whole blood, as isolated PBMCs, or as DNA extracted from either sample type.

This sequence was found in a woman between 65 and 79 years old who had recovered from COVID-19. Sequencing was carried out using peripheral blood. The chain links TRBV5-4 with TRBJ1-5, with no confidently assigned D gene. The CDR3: CASSSEPNQPQHF. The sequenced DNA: TGTGCCAGCAGCTCGGAGCCAAATCAGCCCCAGCATTTT.